This T cell receptor beta chain stems from a study of CD8 T cells in ankylosing spondylitis. Libraries for TCR beta were made by quantitative 5'-RACE with molecular barcodes. One entry per CDR3 protein results from TCRdb running MiXCR on the 5' RACE reads. The repertoire holds under 250,000 distinct CDR3 sequences, 8.2% seen once, with around 4.4% in the top ten. Findings and caveats of the study: From matched ankylosing spondylitis synovial fluid, disease-linked clones were reportedly recovered at significantly enriched levels. In synovial fluid and blood from reactive arthritis, some motif variants were previously reported.

Germline V gene lookup returns CDR1 DFQATT and CDR2 SNEGSKA (reference sequence). V lost 2 bases and J lost 5; bases outside the gene matches: 8. The CDR3 loop spans 16 amino acids. This clonotype was counted many times. No antigen is known for it. The sample comprised blood, either unsorted or a sorted T cell fraction (not recorded which). The chain uses TRBV20-1 and TRBJ2-2; 10 bases match TRBD1. The TCR comes from a female donor with ankylosing spondylitis or in good health (not recorded which). The CDR3 spells CSARFRGQGFTGELFF. The DNA for the CDR3 is TGCAGTGCTAGATTTCGGGGACAGGGGTTTACCGGGGAGCTGTTTTTT.